This T cell receptor (beta chain) was recorded in a study of vaccination and CD4 T cells after COVID-19. Looking at the study overall: The post-vaccine samples came a median 72 days after dose two (range 14 to 241). Control cultures received a CEFX pool, an HIV-1 Nef pool, or no peptide.

As to this clonotype: Its antigen is not known.

Treatment indicated: roughly nine-day PBMC culture with coronavirus spike peptide pools or control peptides (ViraFEST assay). Unexposed donor CD4+ T cells predated the COVID-19 pandemic, collected 2011-2018. The culture of about 2 million PBMCs per well included approximately 9.3 IU/ml IL-2 and around 10 ug/ml peptide pools. Cultured CD4+ T cell DNA was sequenced using the Oncomine TCR Beta short-read assay. TCRdb passed the PCR reads through MiXCR, listing each CDR3 protein once. The repertoire holds about 7,000 distinct CDR3 sequences, with roughly 36% as singletons. Sequenced input: CD4+ T cells from blood, cultured in vitro. This TCR came from a human donor in good health.

CDR3 residues: CASSLGGTDSKETQYF. CDR3 bases: TGTGCCAGCAGCCTAGGGGGGACGGACAGTAAAGAGACCCAGTACTTC. The chain is built from TRBV11-2 and TRBJ2-5; D assignment may be TRBD1 or TRBD2 (6 bases each). Germline assignment: CDR1 SGHAT and CDR2 FQNNGV. Deletions cut 5 bases from V and 3 bases from J, with 19 bases between. This CDR3 spans 16 amino acids.